The entry below gives a single T cell receptor (beta chain) sequence along with its context. Antigen unknown. This specimen belongs to a study of cytomegalovirus exposure and HLA in healthy donors. Overall study findings and caveats: In an earlier analysis, about 87% or about 30%: the productive usage of most TCR beta V segments.

Germline values: CDR1 MNHEY, CDR2 SMNVEV (reference sequence). The V and J ends lost 5 bases and 4 bases, in that order; junction bases with no gene match: 13. The CDR3 extends over 19 amino acids. A multiplex PCR was run with 60 Vbeta primers and 13 Jbeta primers. Here immunoSEQ multiplex PCR was the method, and the copy in TCRdb shows in-frame clones only, minus some. Of fewer than 150,000 clones listed, 75% to 85% were seen once; the top ten hold around 5.9%. The source of this sequence is a woman in her 40s in good health and CMV-seropositive. This chain connects TRBV27 to TRBJ2-2; 13 nucleotides align to TRBD2. What was sequenced was PBMCs. The CDR3 bases are TGTGCCAGCAGTCCTAGACTAGCGGGAGGCCCTTTTTCCACCGGGGAGCTGTTTTTT. Translation gives CASSPRLAGGPFSTGELFF.